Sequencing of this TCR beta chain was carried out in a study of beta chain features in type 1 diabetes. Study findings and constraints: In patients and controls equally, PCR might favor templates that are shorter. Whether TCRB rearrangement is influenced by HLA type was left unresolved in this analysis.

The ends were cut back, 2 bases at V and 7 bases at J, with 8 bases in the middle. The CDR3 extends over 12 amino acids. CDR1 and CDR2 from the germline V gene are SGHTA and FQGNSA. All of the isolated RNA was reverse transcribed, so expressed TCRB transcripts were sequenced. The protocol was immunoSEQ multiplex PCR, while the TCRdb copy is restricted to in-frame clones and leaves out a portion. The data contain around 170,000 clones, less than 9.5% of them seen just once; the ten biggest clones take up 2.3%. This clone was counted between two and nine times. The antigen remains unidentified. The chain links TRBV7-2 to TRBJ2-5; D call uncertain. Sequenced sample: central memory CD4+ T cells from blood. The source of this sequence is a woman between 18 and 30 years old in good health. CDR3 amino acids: CASSLLLATQYF. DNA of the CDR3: TGTGCCAGCAGCTTACTCTTAGCGACCCAGTACTTC. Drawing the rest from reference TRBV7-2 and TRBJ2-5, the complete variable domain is GAGVSQSPSNKVTEKGKDVELRCDPISGHTALYWYRQSLGQGLEFLIYFQGNSAPDKSGLPSDRFSAERTGGSVSTLTIQRTQQEDSAVYLCASSLLLATQYFGPGTRLLVL.